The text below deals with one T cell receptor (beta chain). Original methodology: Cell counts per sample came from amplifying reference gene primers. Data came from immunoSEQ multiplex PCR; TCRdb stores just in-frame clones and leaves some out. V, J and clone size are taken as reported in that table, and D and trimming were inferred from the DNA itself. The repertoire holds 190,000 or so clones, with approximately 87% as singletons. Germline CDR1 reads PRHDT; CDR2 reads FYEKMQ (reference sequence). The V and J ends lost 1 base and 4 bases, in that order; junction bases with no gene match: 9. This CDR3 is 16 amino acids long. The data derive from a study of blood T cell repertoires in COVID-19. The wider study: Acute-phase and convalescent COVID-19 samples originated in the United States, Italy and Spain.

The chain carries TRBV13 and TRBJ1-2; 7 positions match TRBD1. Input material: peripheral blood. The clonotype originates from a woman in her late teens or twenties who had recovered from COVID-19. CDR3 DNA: TGTGCCAGCAGCTTAGCCCTAGGACAGGTACCCTATGGCTACACCTTC. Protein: CASSLALGQVPYGYTF. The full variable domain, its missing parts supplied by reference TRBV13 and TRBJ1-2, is AAGVIQSPRHLIKEKRETATLKCYPIPRHDTVYWYQQGPGQDPQFLISFYEKMQSDKGSIPDRFSAQQFSDYHSELNMSSLELGDSALYFCASSLALGQVPYGYTFGSGTRLTVV.